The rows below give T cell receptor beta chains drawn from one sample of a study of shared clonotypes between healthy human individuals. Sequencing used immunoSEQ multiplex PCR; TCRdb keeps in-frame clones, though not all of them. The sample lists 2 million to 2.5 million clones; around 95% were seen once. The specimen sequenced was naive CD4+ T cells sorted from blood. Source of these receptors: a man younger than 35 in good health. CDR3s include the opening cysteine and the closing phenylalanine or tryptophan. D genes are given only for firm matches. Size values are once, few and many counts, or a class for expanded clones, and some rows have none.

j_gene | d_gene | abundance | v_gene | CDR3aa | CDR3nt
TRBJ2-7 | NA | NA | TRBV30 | CAWSPSPYEQYF | TGTGCCTGGAGTCCTAGCCCCTACGAGCAGTACTTC
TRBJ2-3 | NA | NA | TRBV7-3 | CASSPIGASTDTQYF | TGTGCCAGCAGCCCCATAGGGGCTAGCACAGATACGCAGTATTTT
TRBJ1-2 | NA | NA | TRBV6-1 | CASSEEGDGYTF | TGTGCCAGCAGTGAAGAGGGCGATGGCTACACCTTC
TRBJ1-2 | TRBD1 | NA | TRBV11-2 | CASSPTGGAYGYTF | TGTGCCAGCAGCCCCACAGGGGGCGCTTACGGCTACACCTTC
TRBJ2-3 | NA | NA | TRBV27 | CASSFRNTDTQYF | TGTGCCAGCAGTTTCAGGAACACAGATACGCAGTATTTT
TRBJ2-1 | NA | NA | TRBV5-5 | CASSPYAGTYNEQFF | TGTGCCAGCAGCCCGTACGCGGGGACCTACAATGAGCAGTTCTTC
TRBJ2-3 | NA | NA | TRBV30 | CAWRIGADTQYF | TGTGCCTGGAGGATAGGGGCAGATACGCAGTATTTT
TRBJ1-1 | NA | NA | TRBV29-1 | CSVGREMNTEAFF | TGCAGCGTTGGAAGGGAGATGAACACTGAAGCTTTCTTT
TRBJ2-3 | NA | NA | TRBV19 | CASSVTGTDTQYF | TGTGCCAGTAGTGTCACAGGCACAGATACGCAGTATTTT
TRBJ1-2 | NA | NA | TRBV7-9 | CASSSLLMDGYTF | TGTGCCAGCAGCTCCCTACTTATGGATGGCTACACCTTC
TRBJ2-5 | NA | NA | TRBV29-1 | CSAGTKETQYF | TGCAGCGCCGGGACGAAAGAGACCCAGTACTTC
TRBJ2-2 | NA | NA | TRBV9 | CASSVGVSVNTGELFF | TGTGCCAGCAGCGTAGGGGTATCCGTGAACACCGGGGAGCTGTTTTTT
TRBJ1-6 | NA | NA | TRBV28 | CASSSAILGASPLHF | TGTGCCAGCAGTTCGGCGATTTTAGGCGCTTCACCCCTCCACTTT
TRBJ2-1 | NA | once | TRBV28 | CASSLPGGGYNEQFF | TGTGCCAGCAGTTTACCAGGTGGGGGCTACAATGAGCAGTTCTTC
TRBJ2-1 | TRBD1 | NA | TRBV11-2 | CASSPQGAYNEQFF | TGTGCCAGCAGTCCCCAGGGGGCCTACAATGAGCAGTTCTTC
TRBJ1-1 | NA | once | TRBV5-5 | CASSPRQAAEAFF | TGTGCCAGCAGCCCTCGACAGGCCGCTGAAGCTTTCTTT
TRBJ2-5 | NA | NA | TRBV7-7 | CASSLGPPQTQYF | TGTGCTAGCAGCTTGGGGCCGCCCCAGACCCAGTACTTC
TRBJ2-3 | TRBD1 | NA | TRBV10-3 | CAVTGTASTDTQYF | TGTGCCGTTACCGGGACAGCTAGCACAGATACGCAGTATTTT
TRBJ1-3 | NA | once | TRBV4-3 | CASSQVHSGNTIYF | TGCGCCAGCAGCCAAGTTCACTCTGGAAACACCATATATTTT
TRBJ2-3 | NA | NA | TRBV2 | CASGRQGTDTQYF | TGTGCCAGCGGCCGACAGGGCACAGATACGCAGTATTTT
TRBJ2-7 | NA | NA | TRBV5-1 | CASSLTGLLMDEQYF | TGCGCCAGCAGCTTGACGGGACTGTTAATGGACGAGCAGTACTTC
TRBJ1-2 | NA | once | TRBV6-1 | CASSAGSPSYGYTF | TGTGCCAGCAGCGCCGGCAGCCCTTCCTATGGCTACACCTTC
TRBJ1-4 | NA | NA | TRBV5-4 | CASSKDEATNEKLFF | TGTGCCAGCAGCAAGGACGAGGCAACTAATGAAAAACTGTTTTTT
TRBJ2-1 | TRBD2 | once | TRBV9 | CASSAPNLAGEWGSSYNEQFF | TGTGCCAGCAGCGCGCCCAACCTAGCGGGAGAGTGGGGGAGCTCCTACAATGAGCAGTTCTTC
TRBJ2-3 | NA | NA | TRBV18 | CASSPRSSGDTQYF | TGTGCCAGCTCACCGAGGAGCTCGGGGGATACGCAGTATTTT
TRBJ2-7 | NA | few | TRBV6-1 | CASSARPGPYEQYF | TGTGCCAGCAGTGCCAGGCCGGGGCCCTACGAGCAGTACTTC
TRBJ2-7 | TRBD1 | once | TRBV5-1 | CASSLAGTVSASYEQYF | TGCGCCAGCAGCTTGGCCGGGACAGTCTCAGCGAGTTACGAGCAGTACTTC
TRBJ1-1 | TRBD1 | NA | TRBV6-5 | CASSYSDRTEAFF | TGTGCCAGCAGTTACTCGGACAGGACCGAAGCTTTCTTT
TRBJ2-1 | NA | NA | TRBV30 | CAWNEQFF | TGTGCCTGGAATGAGCAGTTCTTC
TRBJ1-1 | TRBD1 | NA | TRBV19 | CASSTTGFSTEAFF | TGTGCCAGTAGTACGACAGGGTTTAGCACTGAAGCTTTCTTT
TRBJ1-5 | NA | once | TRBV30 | CAWRALGGEGQPQHF | TGTGCCTGGAGAGCCCTGGGGGGAGAGGGACAGCCCCAGCATTTT
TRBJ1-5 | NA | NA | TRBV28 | CASSFSDQPQHF | TGTGCCAGCAGTTTTTCGGATCAGCCCCAGCATTTT
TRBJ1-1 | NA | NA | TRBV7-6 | CASSSDRNTEAFF | TGTGCCAGCAGCTCTGACAGGAACACTGAAGCTTTCTTT
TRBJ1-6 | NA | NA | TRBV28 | CASRSKGGSPLHF | TGTGCCAGCAGATCGAAGGGGGGTTCACCCCTCCACTTT
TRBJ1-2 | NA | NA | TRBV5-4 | CASSLARGADYGYTF | TGTGCCAGCAGCTTGGCACGGGGGGCGGACTATGGCTACACCTTC
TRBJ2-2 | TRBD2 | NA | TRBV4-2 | CASSQESGGAIRELFF | TGTGCCAGCAGCCAAGAAAGCGGGGGGGCCATCCGGGAGCTGTTTTTT
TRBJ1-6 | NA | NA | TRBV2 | CASRTTLEGSPLHF | TGTGCCAGCAGAACCACACTGGAGGGTTCACCCCTCCACTTT
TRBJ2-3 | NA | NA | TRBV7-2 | CASSFRVLGTDTQYF | TGTGCCAGCAGCTTTCGGGTGCTGGGTACAGATACGCAGTATTTT